This TCR beta chain was documented in a study of T cell repertoires in cytomegalovirus infection. Study context: Signatures in public TCR beta sequences pointed to both CMV infection and matching HLA type.

Study findings and constraints: Dominant in the ex vivo response were TCR beta clonotypes restricted by HLA-C and specific for CMV.

About this clonotype itself: The antigen remains undetermined.

TCRdb reprocessed the reads via MiXCR and lists one record per CDR3 protein. The table includes 600,000 to 800,000 distinct CDR3 sequences, approximately 24% detected once. The CDR3 extends over 13 amino acids. Trimming removed 4 bases from V and 7 bases from J, with 14 bases in between. The germline V gene has CDR1 ENHRY and CDR2 SYGVKD. The V gene is TRBV10-3, the J gene TRBJ2-7, with D possibly TRBD2 on 6 matching bases. The sample taken for sequencing was CD8+ T cells from PBMCs. This sequence originates from a human donor in good health (CMV status not recorded). Some clones in this sample may be carry-over from other donors' samples. This CDR3 reads CAISGRESAEQYF. In DNA, the CDR3 is TGTGCCATCAGTGGACGGGAGTCAGCGGAGCAGTACTTC.